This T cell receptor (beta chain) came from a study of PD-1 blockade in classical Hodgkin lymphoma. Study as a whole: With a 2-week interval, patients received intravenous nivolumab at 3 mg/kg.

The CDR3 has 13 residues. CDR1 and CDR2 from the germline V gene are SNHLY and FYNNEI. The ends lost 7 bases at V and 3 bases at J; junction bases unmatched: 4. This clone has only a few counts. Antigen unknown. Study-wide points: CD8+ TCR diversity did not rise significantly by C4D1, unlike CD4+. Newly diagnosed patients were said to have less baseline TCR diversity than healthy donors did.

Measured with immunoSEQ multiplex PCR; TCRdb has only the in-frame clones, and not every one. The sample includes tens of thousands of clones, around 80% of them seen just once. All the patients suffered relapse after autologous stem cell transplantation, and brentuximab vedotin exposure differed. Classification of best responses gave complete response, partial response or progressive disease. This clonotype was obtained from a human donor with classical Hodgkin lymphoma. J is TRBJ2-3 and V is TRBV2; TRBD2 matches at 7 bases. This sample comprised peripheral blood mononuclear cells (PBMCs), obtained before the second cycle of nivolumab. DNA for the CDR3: TGTGCCAGCACCGCCGGGGGGACAGATACGCAGTATTTT. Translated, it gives CASTAGGTDTQYF. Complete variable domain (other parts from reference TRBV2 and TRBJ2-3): EPEVTQTPSHQVTQMGQEVILRCVPISNHLYFYWYRQILGQKVEFLVSFYNNEISEKSEIFDDQFSVERPDGSNFTLKIRSTKLEDSAMYFCASTAGGTDTQYFGPGTRLTVL.